The 8 T cell receptor beta chains listed next were all sequenced from one sample in a study of long-term antiretroviral therapy in people with HIV. Assay version v3.0 of immunoSEQ was used, and it was run at survey level. Profiling relied on immunoSEQ multiplex PCR, and the TCRdb table lists in-frame clones only, not all of them. The sample lists fewer than 30,000 clones; around 84% were seen once. Sequencing used unsorted PBMCs, obtained 0.8 years after starting antiretroviral therapy. These receptors came from a woman in her 30s with HIV.

This clone was observed a handful of times. The chain employs TRBV6-4 and TRBJ2-7; perhaps TRBD2 as D (7 bases). Germline V gene sequence: CDR1 MRHNA, CDR2 SNTAGT. V dropped 8 bases and J dropped 4 bases, with 21 bases sitting between them. This CDR3 region has 15 residues. As DNA, the CDR3 is TGTGCCAGCCCCCACGGGACCCGGGGGGCTTACGAGCAGTACGTC. Translating it yields CASPHGTRGAYEQYV.

The rearrangement links TRBV2 to TRBJ1-4; a weak D match, TRBD1 (5 bases). V was shortened by 5 bases and J by 3 bases, with 10 bases between the two germline ends. Germline values: CDR1 SNHLY, CDR2 FYNNEI. The CDR3 has 14 amino acids. CDR3 sequence (DNA): TGTGCCAGCAGTAGACGGGGCCCTAATGAAAAACTGTTTTTT. Residues: CASSRRGPNEKLFF. Filled out from reference TRBV2 and TRBJ1-4, the complete variable domain reads EPEVTQTPSHQVTQMGQEVILRCVPISNHLYFYWYRQILGQKVEFLVSFYNNEISEKSEIFDDQFSVERPDGSNFTLKIRSTKLEDSAMYFCASSRRGPNEKLFFGSGTQLSVL.

The V call is TRBV19, the J call TRBJ1-1; maybe TRBD1 (6 bases). The CDR3 is made up of 14 amino acids. Germline V lookup: CDR1 LNHDA, CDR2 SQIVND (reference sequence). The V end lost 7 bases, the J end lost 9 bases, and 21 bases lay between the germline ends. CDR3 in amino acids: CASTTIEGTPKAFF. CDR3 nucleotide sequence: TGTGCCAGTACCACAATAGAAGGGACACCCAAAGCTTTCTTT.

The V gene is TRBV19, the J gene TRBJ2-3, with D hard to call. CDR1 and CDR2 from the germline V gene are LNHDA and SQIVND (reference sequence). This CDR3 region has 12 residues. The V gene lost 11 bases and the J gene lost 0 bases, with 9 bases spanning the gap. CDR3 sequence reads: CASGPSTDTQYF. CDR3 DNA: TGTGCCTCCGGACCAAGCACAGATACGCAGTATTTT.

The rearrangement links TRBV5-1 to TRBJ1-1, with a tentative D call TRBD1 (5 bases). V lost 0 bases to trimming and J lost 3 bases, with 9 bases between them. In germline, CDR1 is SGHRS, CDR2 YFSETQ. The CDR3 loop spans 14 amino acids. The CDR3 here is CASSLAGGYTEAFF. The CDR3 bases are TGCGCCAGCAGCTTGGCCGGGGGTTACACTGAAGCTTTCTTT.

This chain links TRBV5-1 with TRBJ2-4; D is unclear. The CDR3 sequence is 15 residues long. Trimming pared 4 bases from V and 4 bases from J, leaving 15 bases between. Germline-derived CDR1 and CDR2 are SGHRS and YFSETQ. The DNA of the CDR3 is TGCGCCAGCAGCATTCTAGGGCCCCCAAAAAACATTCAGTACTTC. Its protein is CASSILGPPKNIQYF.

This sequence joins TRBV5-1 and TRBJ1-2; D might be TRBD1 (6 bases). The ends were cut back, 4 bases at V and 4 bases at J, with 14 bases in the middle. Germline V gives CDR1 SGHRS, CDR2 YFSETQ. The CDR3 is made up of 14 amino acids. The CDR3 bases are TGCGCCAGCAGCGGCTCTGGACAGCTCTATGGCTACACCTTC. Protein sequence: CASSGSGQLYGYTF.

V usage is TRBV6-1 and J usage is TRBJ2-1, with 13 bases aligning to TRBD2. There are 18 residues in the CDR3. J gave up 0 bases and V 4 bases, and 6 bases lay outside the gene matches. Germline values: CDR1 MNHNS, CDR2 SASEGT. The DNA of the CDR3 is TGTGCCAGCAGTGGGAGGACTAGCGGGGGCCACTCCTACAATGAGCAGTTCTTC. Protein sequence: CASSGRTSGGHSYNEQFF.